This T cell receptor beta chain was retrieved from a study of early T cells in non-severe SARS-CoV-2 infection. The germline CDR1 and CDR2 sequences are MNHNS and SASEGT. The CDR3 covers 12 residues. Deletions cut 4 bases from V and 2 bases from J, with 4 bases between. TCRdb redid the calling of the 5' RACE reads with MiXCR, one entry per CDR3 protein. This table holds 55,000 to 70,000 distinct CDR3 sequences, roughly 4.9% found once. This sequence joins TRBV6-1 and TRBJ2-3; D not resolved. The clonotype comes from an adult who was a healthcare worker with PCR-confirmed SARS-CoV-2 infection or an uninfected control (not recorded which). The donor label of this sample is uncertain. The sequencing here drew on whole blood, taken at baseline. CDR3 sequence (DNA): TGTGCCAGCAGTGCCAACACAGATACGCAGTATTTT. This translates into CASSANTDTQYF.